This entry concerns a single T cell receptor (beta chain). In the PCR, 60 Vbeta and 13 Jbeta primers were used. Sequencing was performed with immunoSEQ multiplex PCR; in TCRdb, only in-frame clones are kept and a portion is missing. The sample table sets out some 150,000 clones. This record belongs to a study of cytomegalovirus exposure and HLA in healthy donors. Trimming cost V 6 bases and J 1 base; bases outside gene matches: 8. This CDR3 has 16 amino acids. Germline CDR1 is SEHNR and CDR2 is FQNEAQ (reference sequence). V and J are TRBV7-9 and TRBJ1-1; 10 bases line up with TRBD1. The receptor's source is a young woman in good health and CMV-seronegative. The source material was PBMCs. CDR3 nucleotide sequence: TGTGCCAGCAGTTACAACCGGGACAGGGGGAACACTGAAGCTTTCTTT. Translated, it gives CASSYNRDRGNTEAFF. Drawing the rest from reference TRBV7-9 and TRBJ1-1, the complete variable domain is DTGVSQNPRHKITKRGQNVTFRCDPISEHNRLYWYRQTLGQGPEFLTYFQNEAQLEKSRLLSDRFSAERPKGSFSTLEIQRTEQGDSAMYLCASSYNRDRGNTEAFFGQGTRLTVV.